The sequence of this T cell receptor (beta chain) was determined in a study of blood T cell repertoires in COVID-19. Germline values: CDR1 MDHEN, CDR2 SYDVKM. This CDR3 has 15 amino acids. V lost 2 bases to trimming and J lost 4 bases, with 9 bases between them. Clones were read by immunoSEQ multiplex PCR, and TCRdb kept only the in-frame ones, dropping some. Of some 290,000 clones listed, about nine tenths are singletons. The V and J genes are TRBV28 and TRBJ1-6, with D possibly matching TRBD1 (6 bases). The clonotype originates from a woman in her twenties or thirties who had recovered from COVID-19. The sequenced sample was PBMCs or T cells enriched from blood (not recorded which). CDR3 sequence (DNA): TGTGCCAGCAGTTTAGTAGGGGGTTATAATTCACCCCTCCACTTT. Amino acid sequence: CASSLVGGYNSPLHF.